This T cell receptor beta chain was sequenced during a study of identical twins. V dropped 4 bases and J dropped 4; count of bases not matched to a gene: 9. CDR1 and CDR2 (germline): SQVTM, ANQGSEA. This CDR3 comprises 15 residues. This clonotype was picked up many times. One entry per CDR3 protein results from TCRdb running MiXCR on the 5' RACE reads. The data contain hundreds of thousands of distinct CDR3 sequences, less than 10% of them singletons. These same data were also listed under a study on yellow fever vaccine responses in identical twins.

This TCR was sampled from a woman between 18 and 29 years old in good health. The chain has TRBV29-1 and TRBJ2-3, with 9 bases fitting TRBD2. The sequenced sample consisted of PBMCs. CDR3 DNA: TGCAGCGTTGCTTTAGCGGGAGTTTTTGCAGATACGCAGTATTTT. Amino acid sequence: CSVALAGVFADTQYF.